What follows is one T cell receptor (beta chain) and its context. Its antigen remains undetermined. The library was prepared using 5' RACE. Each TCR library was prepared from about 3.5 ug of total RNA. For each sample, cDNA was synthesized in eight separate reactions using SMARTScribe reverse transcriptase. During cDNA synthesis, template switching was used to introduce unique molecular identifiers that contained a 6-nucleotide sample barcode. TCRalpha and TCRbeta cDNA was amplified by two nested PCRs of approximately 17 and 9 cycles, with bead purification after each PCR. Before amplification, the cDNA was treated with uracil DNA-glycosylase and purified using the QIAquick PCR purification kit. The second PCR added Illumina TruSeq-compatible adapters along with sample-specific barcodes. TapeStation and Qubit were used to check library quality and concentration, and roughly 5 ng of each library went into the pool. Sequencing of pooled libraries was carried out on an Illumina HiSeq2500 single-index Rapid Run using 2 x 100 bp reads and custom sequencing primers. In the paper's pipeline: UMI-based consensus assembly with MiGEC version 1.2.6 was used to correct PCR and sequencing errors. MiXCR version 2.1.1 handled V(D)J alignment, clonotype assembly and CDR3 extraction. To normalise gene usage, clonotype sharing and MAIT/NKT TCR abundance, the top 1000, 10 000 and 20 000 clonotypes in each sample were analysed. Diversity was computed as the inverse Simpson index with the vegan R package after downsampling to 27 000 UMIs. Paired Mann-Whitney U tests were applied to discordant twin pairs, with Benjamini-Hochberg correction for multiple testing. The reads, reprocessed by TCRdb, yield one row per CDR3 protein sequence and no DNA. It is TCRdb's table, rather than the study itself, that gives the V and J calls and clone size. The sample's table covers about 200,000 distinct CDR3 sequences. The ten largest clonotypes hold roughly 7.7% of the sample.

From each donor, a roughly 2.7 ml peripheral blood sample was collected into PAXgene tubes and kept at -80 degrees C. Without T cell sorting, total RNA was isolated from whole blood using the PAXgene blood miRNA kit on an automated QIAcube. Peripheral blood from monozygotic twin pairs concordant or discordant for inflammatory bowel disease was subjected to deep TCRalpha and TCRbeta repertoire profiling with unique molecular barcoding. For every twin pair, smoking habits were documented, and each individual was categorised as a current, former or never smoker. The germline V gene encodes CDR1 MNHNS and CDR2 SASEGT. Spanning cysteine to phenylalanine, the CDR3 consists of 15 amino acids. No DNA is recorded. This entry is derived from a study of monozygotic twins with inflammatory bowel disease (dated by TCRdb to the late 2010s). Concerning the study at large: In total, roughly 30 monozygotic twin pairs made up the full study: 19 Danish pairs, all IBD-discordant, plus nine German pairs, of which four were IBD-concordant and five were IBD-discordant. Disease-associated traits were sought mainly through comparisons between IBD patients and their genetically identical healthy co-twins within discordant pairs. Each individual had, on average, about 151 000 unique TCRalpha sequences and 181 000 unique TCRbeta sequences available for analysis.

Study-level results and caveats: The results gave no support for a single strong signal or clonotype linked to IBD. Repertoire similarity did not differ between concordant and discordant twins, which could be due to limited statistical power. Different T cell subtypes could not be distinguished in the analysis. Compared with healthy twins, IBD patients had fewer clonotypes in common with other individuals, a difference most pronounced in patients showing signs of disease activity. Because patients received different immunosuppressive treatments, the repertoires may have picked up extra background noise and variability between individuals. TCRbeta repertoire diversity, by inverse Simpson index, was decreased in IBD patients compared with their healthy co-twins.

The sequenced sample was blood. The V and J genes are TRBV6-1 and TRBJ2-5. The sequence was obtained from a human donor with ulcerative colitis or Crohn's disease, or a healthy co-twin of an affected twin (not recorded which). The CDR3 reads CASTRGTQYQETQYF.